The entry below gives a single T cell receptor (beta chain) sequence along with its context. The CDR3 totals 17 residues. The germline V gene has CDR1 MDHEN and CDR2 SYDVKM. V shed 8 bases and J shed 0 bases, with 20 bases lying between them. Authors of the study amplified TCR beta CDR3 regions from RNA transcripts. Primed by the HTBI set, a first-round RT-PCR was run on the TCR CDR3. TCRdb called the multiplex PCR reads again in MiXCR, with one record for every CDR3 protein. Altogether about 620,000 distinct CDR3 sequences are present, about a sixth being singletons, with the ten largest covering around 4%. The data belong to a study of T cells in Graves' hyperthyroidism and ophthalmopathy.

The sequenced sample was blood. This TCR was sampled from a woman in her 30s with Graves' hyperthyroidism. This chain uses TRBV28 with TRBJ1-3; TRBD1 might be the D (6 bases). The CDR3 DNA sequence: TGTGCCAGCGCCCTCGTGGGGGCTGGCTTCTCTGGAAACACCATATATTTT. Amino acids: CASALVGAGFSGNTIYF.